Presented here are 9 T cell receptor beta chains from one specimen sequenced in a study of T-cell memory formation after mild COVID-19. TCRdb fed the 5' RACE reads into MiXCR, producing one record per CDR3 protein. The sample has about 320,000 distinct CDR3 sequences, 13% to 15% seen once; the top ten hold 20% to 25%. Sequencing input: PBMCs or a T cell subset sorted from them (not recorded which). Every receptor here comes from a man aged 18 to 35 who had mild COVID-19 (a few samples of this study predate the infection). Cell type and time point are not known.

A few counts support this clonotype. The gene calls are TRBV6-5 and TRBJ2-7; 10 bases line up with TRBD1. Germline CDR1 and CDR2: MNHEY and SVGAGI. V shed 5 bases and J 5 bases; nucleotides not matched to a gene: 9. This CDR3 has 15 amino acids. The CDR3 DNA sequence: TGTGCCAGCAGTCCGGCGGGACAGGGGAGGCACGAGCAGTACTTC. Residues: CASSPAGQGRHEQYF.

V usage is TRBV10-3 and J usage is TRBJ2-7, with 7 positions matching TRBD1. Germline V gene lookup returns CDR1 ENHRY and CDR2 SYGVKD. The CDR3 is 15 residues long. Trimming cost V 6 bases and J 4 bases; bases outside gene matches: 12. Written as DNA, the CDR3 is TGTGCCATCAGCCCGGGACAGCTCTTGCCTTACGAGCAGTACTTC. It translates to CAISPGQLLPYEQYF.

The rearrangement uses TRBV3-1 and TRBJ1-2; D remains unclear. Trimming removed 0 bases from V and 5 bases from J, with 13 bases in between. This CDR3 contains 15 residues. Germline loops: CDR1 LGHDT, CDR2 YNNKEL (reference sequence). The CDR3 DNA reads as TGTGCCAGCAGCCAAGATAGCCGGTTAGAGTATGGCTACACCTTC. The encoded protein is CASSQDSRLEYGYTF.

J is TRBJ1-5 and V is TRBV12-3 or TRBV12-4; possibly TRBD1 for D (6 bases). CDR3 length equals 14 residues. Trimming took 2 bases from V and 7 from J, leaving 12 bases between them. In DNA form, the CDR3 reads TGTGCCAGCAGTTTATCGGGGGCGGGCCAGCCCCAGCATTTT. It translates to CASSLSGAGQPQHF.

This clonotype appeared many times. The chain combines TRBV4-1 with TRBJ2-1, with 11 bases fitting TRBD2. Germline CDR1 is MGHRA and CDR2 is YSYEKL. Losses at the gene ends were 1 base for V and 0 bases for J; bases not matched to a gene: 2. CDR3 size: 17 residues. The CDR3 DNA sequence: TGCGCCAGCAGCCAAGCTAGCGGGGGGCACTCCTACAATGAGCAGTTCTTC. Translation: CASSQASGGHSYNEQFF.

J is TRBJ1-5 and V is TRBV7-8; D is unclear. Deletions cut 3 bases from V and 2 bases from J, with 5 bases between. The CDR3 totals 13 residues. From germline, CDR1 is SGHVS and CDR2 FQNEAQ. The chain's CDR3 is CASSFARNQPQHF. DNA for the CDR3: TGTGCCAGCAGCTTCGCCCGCAATCAGCCCCAGCATTTT.

V and J are TRBV2 and TRBJ1-5, with D perhaps matching TRBD1 (6 bases). Trimming cost V 5 bases and J 0 bases, with 11 bases left between them. Germline V gives CDR1 SNHLY, CDR2 FYNNEI. There are 15 residues in the CDR3. CDR3 in amino acids: CASSIRGRSNQPQHF. CDR3 nucleotide sequence: TGTGCCAGCAGTATCAGGGGCCGTAGCAATCAGCCCCAGCATTTT.

In this sample, this clonotype turned up a few times. The chain combines TRBV28 with TRBJ2-7; TRBD2 matches 7 bases. With V trimmed by 10 bases and J by 4 bases, 7 bases remained unmatched. This CDR3 is built from 12 residues. Germline assignment: CDR1 MDHEN and CDR2 SYDVKM. This CDR3 is CAKRGSPYEQYV. CDR3 coding DNA: TGTGCCAAGCGGGGCAGTCCTTACGAGCAGTACGTC.

This clonotype showed up many times. The chain links TRBV28 to TRBJ2-7; a weak D match, TRBD1 (5 bases). This CDR3 has 14 amino acids. Germline V gene lookup returns CDR1 MDHEN and CDR2 SYDVKM. V lost 3 bases, J lost 0 bases, and 9 bases lay in between. Written as DNA, the CDR3 is TGTGCCAGCAGTTTGACAGCGAGCTCCTACGAGCAGTACTTC. Protein: CASSLTASSYEQYF.